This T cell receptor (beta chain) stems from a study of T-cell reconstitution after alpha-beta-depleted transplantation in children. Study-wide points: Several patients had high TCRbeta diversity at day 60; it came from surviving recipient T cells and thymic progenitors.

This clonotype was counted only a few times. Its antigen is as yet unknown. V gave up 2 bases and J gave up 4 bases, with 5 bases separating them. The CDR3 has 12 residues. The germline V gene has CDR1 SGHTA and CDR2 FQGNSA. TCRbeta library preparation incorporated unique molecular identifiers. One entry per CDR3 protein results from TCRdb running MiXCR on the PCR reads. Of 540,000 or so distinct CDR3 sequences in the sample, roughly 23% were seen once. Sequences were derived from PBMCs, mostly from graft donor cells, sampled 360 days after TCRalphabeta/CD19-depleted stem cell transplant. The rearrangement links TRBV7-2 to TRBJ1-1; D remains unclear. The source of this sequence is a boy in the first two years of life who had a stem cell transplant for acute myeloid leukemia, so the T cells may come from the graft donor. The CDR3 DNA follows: TGTGCCAGCAGCTTACCGCCCACTGAAGCTTTCTTT. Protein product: CASSLPPTEAFF.